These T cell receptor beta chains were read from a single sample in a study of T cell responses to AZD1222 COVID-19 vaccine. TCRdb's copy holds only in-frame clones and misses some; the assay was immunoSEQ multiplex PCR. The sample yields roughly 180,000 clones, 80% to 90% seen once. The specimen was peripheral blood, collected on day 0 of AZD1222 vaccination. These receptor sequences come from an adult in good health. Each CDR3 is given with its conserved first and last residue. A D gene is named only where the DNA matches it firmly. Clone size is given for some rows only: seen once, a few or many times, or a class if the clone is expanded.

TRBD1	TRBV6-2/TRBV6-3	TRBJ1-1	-	TGTGCCAGCAGTTACTCCAGGACAGGGCGACATGAAGCTTTCTTT	CASSYSRTGRHEAFF
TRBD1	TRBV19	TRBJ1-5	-	TGTGCCAGTAGTCCTAGGACAGGGCCGTTGGGCAATCAGCCCCAGCATTTT	CASSPRTGPLGNQPQHF
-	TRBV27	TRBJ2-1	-	TGTGCCAGCAGTTTATTGGGGGGAACCTACAATGAGCAGTTCTTC	CASSLLGGTYNEQFF
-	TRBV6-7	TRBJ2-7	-	TGTGCCAGCAGTTACAGAAAGGGTCCACACCCAGAGCAGTACTTC	CASSYRKGPHPEQYF
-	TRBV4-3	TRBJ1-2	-	TGCGCCAGCAGCCAAGATAGAGGTGCGCTCTATGGCTACACCTTC	CASSQDRGALYGYTF
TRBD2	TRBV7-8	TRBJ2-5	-	TGTGCCAGCAGCTTAGTAATGAGCGGGGGGTCACAAGAGACCCAGTACTTC	CASSLVMSGGSQETQYF
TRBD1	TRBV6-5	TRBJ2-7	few	TGTGCCAGCAGTTACCAGGGCACAGGGGGATCCTACGAGCAGTACTTC	CASSYQGTGGSYEQYF
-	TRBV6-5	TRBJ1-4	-	TGTGCCAGCAGTTCCGGGACATCCCTCACTGATGAAAAACTGTTTTTT	CASSSGTSLTDEKLFF
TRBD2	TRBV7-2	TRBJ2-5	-	TGTGCCAGCAGCTTAAGGGGGACTAGCGGGGTGCAAGAGACCCAGTACTTC	CASSLRGTSGVQETQYF
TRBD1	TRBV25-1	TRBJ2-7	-	TGTGCCAGCGGGGGACAGGGCCACGAGCAGTACTTC	CASGGQGHEQYF
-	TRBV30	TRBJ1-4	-	TGTGCCTGGAGTCCCATGGACACCACTAATGAAAAACTGTTTTTT	CAWSPMDTTNEKLFF
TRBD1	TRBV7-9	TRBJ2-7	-	TGTGCCAGCAGCCAGACAGGGGTCAGCTCCTACGAGCAGTACTTC	CASSQTGVSSYEQYF
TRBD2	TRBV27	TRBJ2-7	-	TGTGCCAGCAGTAGCAGACTAGCGGGAGGCGAGCAGTACTTC	CASSSRLAGGEQYF
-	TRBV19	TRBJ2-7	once	TGTGCCAGTAGTATAGGTGACAGTTCCAGGGAGCAGTACTTC	CASSIGDSSREQYF
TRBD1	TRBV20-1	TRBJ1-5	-	TGCAGTGCTAGTAGGGGGACAGGGAGTCAGCCCCAGCATTTT	CSASRGTGSQPQHF
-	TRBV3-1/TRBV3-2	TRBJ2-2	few	TGTGCCAGCAGCCAAGATCAGCTCCGGGAGCTGTTTTTT	CASSQDQLRELFF
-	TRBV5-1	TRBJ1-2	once	TGCGCCAGCAGCTTGCGTAGCGAGTATGGCTACACCTTC	CASSLRSEYGYTF
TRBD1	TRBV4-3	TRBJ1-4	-	TGCGCCAGCAGCCAATTCCAGGGGGGAAAACTGTTTTTT	CASSQFQGGKLFF
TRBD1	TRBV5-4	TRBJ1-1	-	TGTGCCAGCAGCTTGGGGGGGACAGGGGACACTGAAGCTTTCTTT	CASSLGGTGDTEAFF
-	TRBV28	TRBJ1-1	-	TGTGCCAGCAGTTTAGGGGGGAGCACTGAAGCTTTCTTT	CASSLGGSTEAFF
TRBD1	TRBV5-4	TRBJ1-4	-	TGTGCCAGCAGCTTGGGGGGACAGGGTAATGAAAAACTGTTTTTT	CASSLGGQGNEKLFF
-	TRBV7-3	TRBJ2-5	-	TGTGCCAGCAGCTTACGACCTACTCAAGAGACCCAGTACTTC	CASSLRPTQETQYF
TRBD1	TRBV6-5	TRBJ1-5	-	TGTGCCAGCAGGACAGGGGGCGGACAGCCCCAGCATTTT	CASRTGGGQPQHF
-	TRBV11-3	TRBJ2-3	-	TGTGCCAGCAGCTTAGATGGGGGAGATACGCAGTATTTT	CASSLDGGDTQYF
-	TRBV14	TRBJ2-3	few	TGTGCCAGCAGCCTAACAGATACGCAGTATTTT	CASSLTDTQYF
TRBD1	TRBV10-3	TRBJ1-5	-	TGTGCCATCAGTAAGGGGGACAGGGAAGGTCAGCCCCAGCATTTT	CAISKGDREGQPQHF
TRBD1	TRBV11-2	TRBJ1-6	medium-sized	TGTGCCAGCAGCTCACGGACAGGGTGGCATTCACCCCTCCACTTT	CASSSRTGWHSPLHF
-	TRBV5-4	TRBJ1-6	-	TGTGCCAGCAGCTTGGCCCCGGGAAGTAGTTCACCCCTCCACTTT	CASSLAPGSSSPLHF
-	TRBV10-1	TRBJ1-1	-	TGCGCCAGCAGTGAGCAGGGTTGGGGCACTGAAGCTTTCTTT	CASSEQGWGTEAFF
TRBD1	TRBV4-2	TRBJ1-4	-	TGTGCCAGCAGCCTAAGGGGACAGGGGTCTAATGAAAAACTGTTTTTT	CASSLRGQGSNEKLFF
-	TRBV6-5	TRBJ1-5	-	TGTGCCACCAAAGATGTCGGGGATGGCAATCAGCCCCAGCATTTT	CATKDVGDGNQPQHF
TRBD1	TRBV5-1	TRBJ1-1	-	TGCGCCAGCAGCTTGGAGACAGGGATGGGGACTGAAGCTTTCTTT	CASSLETGMGTEAFF
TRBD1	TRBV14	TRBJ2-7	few	TGTGCCAGCAGCCAAGCCATGGACAGGGGCTACGAGCAGTACTTC	CASSQAMDRGYEQYF
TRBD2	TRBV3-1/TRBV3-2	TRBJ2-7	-	TGTGCCAGCAGCCAAGGCGGGAGTATCTACGAGCAGTACTTC	CASSQGGSIYEQYF
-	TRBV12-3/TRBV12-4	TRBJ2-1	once	TGTGCCACAGCCGGGTCCCCCAATGAGCAGTTCTTC	CATAGSPNEQFF
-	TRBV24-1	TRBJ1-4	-	TGTGCCACCAGTGATGAAGCCGTTTCGCCGGAAAAACTGTTTTTT	CATSDEAVSPEKLFF
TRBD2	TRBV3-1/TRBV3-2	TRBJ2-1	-	TGTGCCAGCAGCCAAGAGAGGGGACTAGGTTGGGCAACCGGGGTTTACAATGAGCAGTTCTTC	CASSQERGLGWATGVYNEQFF
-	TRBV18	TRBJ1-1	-	TGTGCCAGCTCCCTCGCCCGGGAAAATGAAGCTTTCTTT	CASSLARENEAFF
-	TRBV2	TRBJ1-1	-	TGTGCCAGCCAACAGGGTTTGGACACTGAAGCTTTCTTT	CASQQGLDTEAFF
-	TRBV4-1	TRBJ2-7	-	TGCGCCAGCAGCCAGACAGTGACCTACGAGCAGTACTTC	CASSQTVTYEQYF
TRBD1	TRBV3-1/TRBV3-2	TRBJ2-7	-	TGTGCCAGCAGGCTACATACAGGGGGCAAGCAGTACTTC	CASRLHTGGKQYF
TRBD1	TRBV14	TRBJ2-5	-	TGTGCCAGCAGCCCTCACACAGGGGGAGAGACCCAGTACTTC	CASSPHTGGETQYF
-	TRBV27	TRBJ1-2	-	TGTGCCAGCAGTCTCATAGGGGCCGGGGTTAACTATGGCTACACCTTC	CASSLIGAGVNYGYTF
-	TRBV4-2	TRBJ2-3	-	TGTGCCAGCAGCCCTGCAGGGTGGGGGGACCCCTCTATAAGAGCGCAGTATTTT	CASSPAGWGDPSIRAQYF
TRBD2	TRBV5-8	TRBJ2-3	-	TGTGCCAGCAGCTTTGAGCCGGGACTAGCGGGAGAGGAAGATACGCAGTATTTT	CASSFEPGLAGEEDTQYF
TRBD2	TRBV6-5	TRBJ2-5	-	TGTGCCAGCAGTTTATCTAGCGGGGGTGGGGAGACCCAGTACTTC	CASSLSSGGGETQYF
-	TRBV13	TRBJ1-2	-	TGTGCCAGCAGCTTATTTGGAGGCCCCCAAACCTTC	CASSLFGGPQTF
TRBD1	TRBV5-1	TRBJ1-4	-	TGCGCCAGCAGCCAAACAGGGGCCGGAACTAATGAAAAACTGTTTTTT	CASSQTGAGTNEKLFF
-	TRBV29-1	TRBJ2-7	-	TGCAGCGCTGAGCTGGGGCTGACAGGCTCTGGGCGGTACTTC	CSAELGLTGSGRYF
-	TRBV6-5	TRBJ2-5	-	TGTGCCAGCACAGGACTCGCACTAAAAGAGACCCAGTACTTC	CASTGLALKETQYF